These 21 T cell receptor beta chains share one sample of origin, sequenced in a study of memory CD4+ T cells and cytomegalovirus serostatus (dated by TCRdb to between 2018 and 2021). Single viable CD3+CD4+CD8-CD45RO+ cells were sorted as memory CD4+ T cells on a FACSAria II. Library preparation was by the immunoSEQ multiplex PCR assay. TCRdb stores this immuneACCESS table with in-frame sequences only. Part of the clones is absent; in the studies checked, under half of the shortfall reflects unresolved V genes, and no reason is known for the rest. Present in this sample are roughly 56,000 clones, more than 75% of which were seen just once. The top ten constitute around 0.4% of the sample. Input material: memory CD4+ T cells from blood. These receptors were taken from an adult in good health and CMV-seronegative.

The genes are TRBV11-2 and TRBJ1-5, with D perhaps matching TRBD1 (5 bases). The CDR3 has 14 residues. The V gene lost 1 base and the J gene lost 5 bases, with 9 bases spanning the gap. The germline CDR1 and CDR2 sequences are SGHAT and FQNNGV. DNA of the CDR3: TGTGCCAGCAGCTTAGGTGACAGCTATCAGCCCCAGCATTTT. This encodes CASSLGDSYQPQHF. Filled out from reference TRBV11-2 and TRBJ1-5, the complete variable domain reads EAGVAQSPRYKIIEKRQSVAFWCNPISGHATLYWYQQILGQGPKLLIQFQNNGVVDDSQLPKDRFSAERLKGVDSTLKIQPAKLEDSAVYLCASSLGDSYQPQHFGDGTRLSIL.

The rearrangement links TRBV11-2 to TRBJ2-5; perhaps D is TRBD1 or TRBD2 (6 bases each). Trimming removed 3 bases at V and 1 base at J, with 24 bases between. The CDR3 extends over 19 amino acids. Germline CDR1 SGHAT, CDR2 FQNNGV. CDR3 residues: CASSFLSGGRGRLQETQYF. Here the CDR3 DNA reads TGTGCCAGCAGCTTTTTAAGTGGGGGGCGGGGAAGGCTCCAAGAGACCCAGTACTTC.

The chain combines TRBV30 with TRBJ1-5; D is unclear. Germline assignment: CDR1 GTSNPN and CDR2 SVGIG (reference sequence). V shed 0 bases and J shed 2 bases, with 5 bases lying between them. The CDR3 has 13 residues. The CDR3 reads CAWSVQGNQPQHF. Written as DNA, the CDR3 is TGTGCCTGGAGTGTTCAGGGCAATCAGCCCCAGCATTTT.

This clone was recorded once. The chain employs TRBV30 and TRBJ2-2; the match to TRBD2 covers 7 bases. V was pared by 0 bases and J by 1 base, with 2 bases of the junction left unmatched. CDR1 is GTSNPN and CDR2 is SVGIG in the germline V gene (reference sequence). There are 15 residues in the CDR3. The CDR3 nucleotides are TGTGCCTGGAGTGTAGCGGGGCTGAACACCGGGGAGCTGTTTTTT. This encodes CAWSVAGLNTGELFF.

The chain uses TRBV5-1 and TRBJ2-1; 12 positions agree with TRBD2. V dropped 0 bases and J dropped 7; count of bases not matched to a gene: 5. Per germline, CDR1 SGHRS and CDR2 YFSETQ. The CDR3 runs to 16 residues. CDR3 nucleotides: TGCGCCAGCAGCTTGGGCCTAGCGGGGGGGCATAATGAGCAGTTCTTC. This encodes CASSLGLAGGHNEQFF.

CDR3: CASWGSANTGELFF. Written as DNA, the CDR3 is TGTGCCTCCTGGGGGTCCGCGAACACCGGGGAGCTGTTTTTT. The chain links TRBV30 to TRBJ2-2; D possibly matches TRBD1 or TRBD2 (5 bases each). Trimming removed 7 bases from V and 0 bases from J, with 12 bases in between. This CDR3 is 14 amino acids long. Looked up from germline, CDR1 is GTSNPN and CDR2 is SVGIG (reference sequence). Full variable domain (outside the CDR3, taken from reference TRBV30 and TRBJ2-2): SQTIHQWPATLVQPVGSPLSLECTVEGTSNPNLYWYRQAAGRGLQLLFYSVGIGQISSEVPQNLSASRPQDRQFILSSKKLLLSDSGFYLCASWGSANTGELFFGEGSRLTVL.

J is TRBJ1-2 and V is TRBV7-4, with a possible D match to TRBD1 (5 bases). V was clipped by 5 bases and J by 8 bases, with 24 bases between them. CDR1 is SGHVT, CDR2 SQSDAQ, per germline. The CDR3 runs 16 residues. The CDR3 nucleotides are TGTGCCAGCAGCCGATGGGGCGACAGATTCCTTCTCGGCTACACCTTC. Amino acid sequence: CASSRWGDRFLLGYTF. Filled out from reference TRBV7-4 and TRBJ1-2, the complete variable domain reads GAGVSQSPRYKVAKRGRDVALRCDSISGHVTLYWYRQTLGQGSEVLTYSQSDAQRDKSGRPSGRFSAERPERSVSTLKIQRTEQGDSAVYLCASSRWGDRFLLGYTFGSGTRLTVV.

The rearrangement joins TRBV7-3 to TRBJ2-2; 7 nucleotides agree with TRBD2. Germline loops: CDR1 SGHTA, CDR2 FQGTGA. Trimming removed 5 bases from V and 5 bases from J; junction bases left unmatched: 11. The CDR3 totals 16 residues. CDR3 nucleotide sequence: TGTGCCAGCAGCCGCTCGGGAGCGGGGAGTACCGGGGAGCTGTTTTTT. It yields the protein CASSRSGAGSTGELFF.

The chain links TRBV2 to TRBJ1-1, with TRBD1 identical over 10 bases. V trimming: 7 bases; J trimming: 4 bases; junction bases outside the gene matches: 9. There are 15 residues in the CDR3. CDR1 SNHLY and CDR2 FYNNEI come from the germline V gene. Here the CDR3 reads CASMRETGGFTEAFF. The CDR3 bases are TGTGCCAGCATGCGGGAGACAGGGGGCTTCACTGAAGCTTTCTTT.

The V call is TRBV9, the J call TRBJ2-2; maybe TRBD2 (6 bases). In germline, CDR1 is SGDLS, CDR2 YYNGEE. The CDR3 is 14 amino acids. V was pared by 4 bases and J by 5 bases, with 12 bases between. The CDR3 DNA follows: TGTGCCAGCAGCCCTCAGACTAGTACCGGGGAGCTGTTTTTT. Translated, it gives CASSPQTSTGELFF.

This chain connects TRBV4-1 to TRBJ1-3, with a tentative D call TRBD1 (5 bases). The CDR3 extends over 15 amino acids. V was cut by 3 bases and J by 0 bases, with 9 bases left in between. In germline, CDR1 is MGHRA, CDR2 YSYEKL. This CDR3 is CASSHPGLSGNTIYF. The CDR3 DNA follows: TGCGCCAGCAGCCATCCGGGACTCTCTGGAAACACCATATATTTT.

This clone is medium-sized. CDR3 nucleotides: TGTGCCAGTGGACAGGGAAGAGTAGGCAATCAGCCCCAGCATTTT. Amino acids: CASGQGRVGNQPQHF. J is TRBJ1-5 and V is TRBV19; 8 bases line up with TRBD1. Trimming took 8 bases from V and 2 from J; bases not matched to a gene: 8. This CDR3 comprises 15 residues. The V gene's germline CDR1 is LNHDA and CDR2 SQIVND (reference sequence).

The V gene is TRBV18, the J gene TRBJ1-5; D gene uncertain. V lost 4 bases and J 8 bases, leaving 15 bases between the germline ends. Germline V gives CDR1 KGHSH, CDR2 LQKENI. CDR3 length: 14 amino acids. The CDR3 is CASSLIGGLEPQHF. CDR3 DNA sequence: TGTGCCAGCTCACTTATTGGCGGGCTCGAGCCCCAGCATTTT. Based on the CDR3 plus reference TRBV18 and TRBJ1-5, the full variable domain is NAGVMQNPRHLVRRRGQEARLRCSPMKGHSHVYWYRQLPEEGLKFMVYLQKENIIDESGMPKERFSAEFPKEGPSILRIQQVVRGDSAAYFCASSLIGGLEPQHFGDGTRLSIL.

The chain joins TRBV4-3 to TRBJ2-7; TRBD1 aligns across 10 bases. The CDR3 runs 15 residues. The ends lost 5 bases at V and 2 bases at J; junction bases unmatched: 6. CDR1 and CDR2 from the germline V gene are LGHNA and YSLEER. In nucleotides, the CDR3 is TGCGCCAGCAGCTCAGGACAGGGGGTGACCTACGAGCAGTACTTC. Its protein product is CASSSGQGVTYEQYF.

This clone was seen once. V and J are TRBV18 and TRBJ1-5; the D gene is possibly TRBD1 (6 bases). This CDR3 is 15 amino acids long. Trimming cost V 3 bases and J 1 base, with 10 bases left between them. The germline gives CDR1 KGHSH, CDR2 LQKENI. CDR3 loop: CASSPGQKSNQPQHF. The CDR3, as DNA: TGTGCCAGCTCACCCGGACAGAAGAGCAATCAGCCCCAGCATTTT.

The V call is TRBV5-1, the J call TRBJ1-2, with D perhaps TRBD1 (6 bases). This CDR3 region has 13 residues. CDR1 is SGHRS and CDR2 is YFSETQ in the germline V gene. The V end was cut by 4 bases, the J end by 9 bases, with 16 bases between. DNA for the CDR3: TGCGCCAGCAGCATAGAGGGAACAGGGAGCTACACCTTC. It translates to CASSIEGTGSYTF.

The J gene is TRBJ1-5, the V gene TRBV19; D is ambiguous. Trimming stripped 1 base from V and 5 bases from J, with 15 bases between. The CDR3 consists of 16 residues. Looked up from germline, CDR1 is LNHDA and CDR2 is SQIVND (reference sequence). CDR3 in amino acids: CASSIAGGRKDQPQHF. The CDR3 coding sequence is TGTGCCAGTAGTATAGCGGGAGGACGGAAGGATCAGCCCCAGCATTTT.

This CDR3 is CASSVRGALDEQYF. CDR3 DNA sequence: TGTGCCAGCAGTGTCCGGGGCGCCTTAGACGAGCAGTACTTC. The V gene is TRBV2, the J gene TRBJ2-7; D tentatively fits TRBD1 or TRBD2 (5 bases each). Germline-derived CDR1 and CDR2 are SNHLY and FYNNEI. Trimming took 4 bases from V and 5 from J, leaving 15 bases between them. The CDR3 runs 14 residues.

The gene calls are TRBV7-8 and TRBJ1-5, with 8 bases matching TRBD1. Germline CDR1 is SGHVS and CDR2 is FQNEAQ. Trimming cost V 3 bases and J 2 bases; bases outside gene matches: 3. The CDR3 loop spans 15 amino acids. CDR3 sequence: CASSLDRDRNQPQHF. The CDR3 DNA follows: TGTGCCAGCAGCTTGGACAGGGACCGCAATCAGCCCCAGCATTTT.

This clone has only a few counts. This chain joins TRBV2 and TRBJ2-7, with D possibly being TRBD1 (5 bases). The V gene lost 2 bases and the J gene lost 7 bases, with 18 bases spanning the gap. Germline V gene data show CDR1 as SNHLY and CDR2 as FYNNEI. There are 15 residues in the CDR3. CDR3 nucleotides: TGTGCCAGCAGTGAACGGTTGGGGCCCACCTGGGAGCAGTACTTC. It yields the protein CASSERLGPTWEQYF.

The V gene is TRBV14, the J gene TRBJ1-4, with 8 positions matching TRBD1. This CDR3 contains 13 residues. J lost 8 bases, V lost 1 base, and 0 bases had no gene match. The germline CDR1 and CDR2 sequences are SGHDN and FVKESK. For the CDR3, the DNA is TGTGCCAGCAGCCAAGGGACAGGGGAAAAACTGTTTTTT. Translation gives CASSQGTGEKLFF.